The 3 T cell receptor beta chains below come from one sample, sequenced in a study of T-cell reconstitution after alpha-beta-depleted transplantation in children. TCRbeta library construction was performed incorporating unique molecular identifiers. TCRdb ran MiXCR on the PCR reads and lists one entry per CDR3 protein. The profile shows approximately 800,000 distinct CDR3 sequences, around 17% of them singletons. Sequenced material: PBMCs, mostly from graft donor cells, taken 360 days after TCRalphabeta/CD19-depleted stem cell transplant. These receptors all come from a male patient younger than 18 who had a stem cell transplant for acute lymphoblastic leukemia, so the T cells may come from the graft donor.

A few counts support this clonotype. The V call is TRBV3-1, the J call TRBJ1-1, with TRBD1 matching over 7 bases. The V gene's germline CDR1 is LGHDT and CDR2 YNNKEL (reference sequence). With 3 bases clipped from V and 5 bases from J, the junction kept 6 bases outside the gene matches. This CDR3 has 14 residues. CDR3 amino acids: CASSHANRGTEAFF. The CDR3 nucleotides read TGTGCCAGCAGCCATGCCAACAGGGGAACTGAAGCTTTCTTT.

This chain links TRBV29-1 with TRBJ2-1; D possibly corresponds to TRBD2 (5 bases). V lost 0 bases to trimming and J lost 7 bases, with 7 bases between them. Germline V CDR1 and CDR2: SQVTM, ANQGSEA. The CDR3 spans 12 residues. The CDR3 bases are TGCAGCGTTGAAGAACAGCGGAATGAGCAGTTCTTC. Translation gives CSVEEQRNEQFF.

At least ten counts were recorded for this clonotype. This CDR3 is CASSFPKTAGDEQFF. The CDR3, as DNA: TGCGCCAGCAGCTTCCCAAAGACAGCTGGGGATGAGCAGTTCTTC. The rearrangement uses TRBV5-1 and TRBJ2-1; maybe TRBD1 (5 bases). With 2 bases removed from V and 8 bases from J, the gap between germline ends came to 17 bases. This CDR3 spans 15 amino acids. CDR1 SGHRS and CDR2 YFSETQ come from the germline V gene.